The entry below gives a single TCR beta chain sequence along with its context. These data originate in a study of blood T cell repertoires in COVID-19. Across the whole study: Donors in the United States, Italy and Spain gave samples during acute or convalescent COVID-19. In each case, the material was cDNA or gDNA derived from T cells, B-cell-depleted T cells, or PBMCs.

This CDR3 spans 17 amino acids. Germline CDR1 is LGHNA and CDR2 is YNFKEQ. V dropped 3 bases and J dropped 0; count of bases not matched to a gene: 7. Original data processing: Estimation of nucleated cell counts relied on the amplification of reference gene primers. Some clones are missing from TCRdb's copy, which holds only in-frame ones; the method was immunoSEQ multiplex PCR. Clone size and V and J calls were adopted from that table, with D and trimming inferred from the DNA. The table records about 60,000 clones, approximately 80% of them present only once. The clonotype originates from a woman of 80 years or more with acute or convalescent COVID-19. This chain connects TRBV4-2 to TRBJ2-1; 8 bases agree with TRBD2. Sequenced sample: peripheral blood. The CDR3 protein is CASSQRGGTSSYNEQFF. The CDR3 DNA reads as TGTGCCAGCAGCCAGAGGGGCGGGACTAGCTCCTACAATGAGCAGTTCTTC.